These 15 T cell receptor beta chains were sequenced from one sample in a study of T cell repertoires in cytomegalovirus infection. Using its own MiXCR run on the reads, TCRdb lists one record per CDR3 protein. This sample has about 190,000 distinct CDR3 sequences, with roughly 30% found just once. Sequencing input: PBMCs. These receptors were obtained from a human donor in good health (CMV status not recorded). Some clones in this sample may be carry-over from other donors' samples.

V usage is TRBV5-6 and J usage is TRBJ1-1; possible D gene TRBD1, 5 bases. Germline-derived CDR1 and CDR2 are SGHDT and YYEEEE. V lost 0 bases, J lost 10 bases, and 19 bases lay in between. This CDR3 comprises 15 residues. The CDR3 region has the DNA TGTGCCAGCAGCTTGGTTTCAGGAGACGGGGGGGGAGCTTTCTTT. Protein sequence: CASSLVSGDGGGAFF.

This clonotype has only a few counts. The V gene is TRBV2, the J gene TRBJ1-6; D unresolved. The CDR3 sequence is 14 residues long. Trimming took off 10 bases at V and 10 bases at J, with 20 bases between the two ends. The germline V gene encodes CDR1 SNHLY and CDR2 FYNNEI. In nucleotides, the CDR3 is TGTGCCACCAGGCTCGGAAATGTAGTCTCACCCCTCCACTTT. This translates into CATRLGNVVSPLHF. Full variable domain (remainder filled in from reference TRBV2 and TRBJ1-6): EPEVTQTPSHQVTQMGQEVILRCVPISNHLYFYWYRQILGQKVEFLVSFYNNEISEKSEIFDDQFSVERPDGSNFTLKIRSTKLEDSAMYFCATRLGNVVSPLHFGNGTRLTVT.

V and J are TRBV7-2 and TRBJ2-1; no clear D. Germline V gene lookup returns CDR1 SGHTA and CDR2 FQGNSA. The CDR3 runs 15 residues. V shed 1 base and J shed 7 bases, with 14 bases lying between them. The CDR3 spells CASSLGTTLGNEQFF. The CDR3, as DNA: TGTGCCAGCAGCTTAGGGACCACTCTCGGGAATGAGCAGTTCTTC.

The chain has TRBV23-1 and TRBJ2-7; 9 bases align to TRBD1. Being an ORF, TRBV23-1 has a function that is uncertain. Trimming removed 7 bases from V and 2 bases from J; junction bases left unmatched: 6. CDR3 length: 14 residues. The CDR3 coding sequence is TGCGCCAGCAAGAAGGGACAGGGCGCCTACGAGCAGTACTTC. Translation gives CASKKGQGAYEQYF.

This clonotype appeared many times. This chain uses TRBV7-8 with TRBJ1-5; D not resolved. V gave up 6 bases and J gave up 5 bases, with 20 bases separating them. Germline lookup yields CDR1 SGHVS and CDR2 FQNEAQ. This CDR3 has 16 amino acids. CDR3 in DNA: TGTGCCAGCAGTCTACGGGCCCTTCAGGAGCATCAGCCCCAGCATTTT. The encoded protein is CASSLRALQEHQPQHF.

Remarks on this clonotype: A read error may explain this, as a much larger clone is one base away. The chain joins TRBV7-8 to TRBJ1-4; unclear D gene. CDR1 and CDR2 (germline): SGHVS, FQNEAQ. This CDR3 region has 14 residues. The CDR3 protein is CASSFSGPNDKLFF. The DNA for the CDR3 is TGTGCCAGCAGCTTTTCGGGCCCTAATGACAAACTGTTTTTT.

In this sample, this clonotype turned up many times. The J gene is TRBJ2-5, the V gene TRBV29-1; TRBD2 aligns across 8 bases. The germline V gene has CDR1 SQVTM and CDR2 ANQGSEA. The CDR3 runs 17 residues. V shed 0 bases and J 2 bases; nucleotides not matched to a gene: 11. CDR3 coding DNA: TGCAGCGTTGAAGATTCACGGCTTATAGCGGGGCAAGAGACCCAGTACTTC. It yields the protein CSVEDSRLIAGQETQYF.

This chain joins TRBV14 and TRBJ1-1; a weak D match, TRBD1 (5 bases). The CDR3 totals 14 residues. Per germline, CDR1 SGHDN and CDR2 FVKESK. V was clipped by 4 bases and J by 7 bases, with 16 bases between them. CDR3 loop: CASSPLTGAGEAFF. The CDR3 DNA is TGTGCCAGCAGCCCACTGACCGGGGCCGGTGAAGCTTTCTTT.

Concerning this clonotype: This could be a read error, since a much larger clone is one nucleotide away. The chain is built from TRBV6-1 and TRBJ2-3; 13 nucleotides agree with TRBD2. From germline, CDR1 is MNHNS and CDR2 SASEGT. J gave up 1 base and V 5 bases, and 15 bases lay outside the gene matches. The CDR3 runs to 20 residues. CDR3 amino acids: CASSTPRLLAGGRGTDTQYF. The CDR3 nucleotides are TGTGCCAGCAGTACCCCCCGACTACTAGCGGGGGGGCGCGGCACAGATACGCAGTATTTT.

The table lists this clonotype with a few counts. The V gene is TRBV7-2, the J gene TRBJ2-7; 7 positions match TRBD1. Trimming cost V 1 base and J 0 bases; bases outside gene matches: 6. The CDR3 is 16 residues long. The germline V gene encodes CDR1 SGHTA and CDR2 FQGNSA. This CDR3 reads CASSLDGAGGSYEQYF. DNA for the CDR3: TGTGCCAGCAGCTTAGATGGGGCAGGGGGCTCCTACGAGCAGTACTTC.

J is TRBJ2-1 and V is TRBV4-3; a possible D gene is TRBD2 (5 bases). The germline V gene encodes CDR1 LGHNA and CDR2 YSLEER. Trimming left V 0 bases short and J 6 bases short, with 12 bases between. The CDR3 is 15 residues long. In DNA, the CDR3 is TGCGCCAGCAGCCAAGATACGATCCGGGGCAATGAGCAGTTCTTC. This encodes CASSQDTIRGNEQFF.

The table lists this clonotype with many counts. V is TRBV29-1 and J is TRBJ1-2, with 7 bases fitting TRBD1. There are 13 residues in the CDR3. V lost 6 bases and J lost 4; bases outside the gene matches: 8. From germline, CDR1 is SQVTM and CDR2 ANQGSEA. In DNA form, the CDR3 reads TGCAGCGTAGCCGGGACAGAGATCTATGGCTACACCTTC. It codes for CSVAGTEIYGYTF.

CDR3 nucleotides: TGCGCCAGCAGCCTAGAAGACCGAGAAACCTACGAGCAGTACTTC. Protein product: CASSLEDRETYEQYF. The gene calls are TRBV4-1 and TRBJ2-7; D is undetermined. V shed 4 bases and J shed 2 bases, with 15 bases lying between them. The germline V gene has CDR1 MGHRA and CDR2 YSYEKL. There are 15 residues in the CDR3.

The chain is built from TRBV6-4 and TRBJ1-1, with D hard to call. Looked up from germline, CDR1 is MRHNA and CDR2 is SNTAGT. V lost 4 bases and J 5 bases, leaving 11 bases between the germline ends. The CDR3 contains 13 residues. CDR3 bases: TGTGCCAGCAGTGGGGGTAGTGGGACTGAAGCTTTCTTT. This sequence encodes CASSGGSGTEAFF.

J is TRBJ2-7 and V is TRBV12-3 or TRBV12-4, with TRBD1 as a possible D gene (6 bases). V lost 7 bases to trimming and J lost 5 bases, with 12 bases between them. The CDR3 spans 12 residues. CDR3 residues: CASTLQGHEQYF. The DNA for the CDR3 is TGTGCCAGCACCCTTCAGGGGCACGAGCAGTACTTC.